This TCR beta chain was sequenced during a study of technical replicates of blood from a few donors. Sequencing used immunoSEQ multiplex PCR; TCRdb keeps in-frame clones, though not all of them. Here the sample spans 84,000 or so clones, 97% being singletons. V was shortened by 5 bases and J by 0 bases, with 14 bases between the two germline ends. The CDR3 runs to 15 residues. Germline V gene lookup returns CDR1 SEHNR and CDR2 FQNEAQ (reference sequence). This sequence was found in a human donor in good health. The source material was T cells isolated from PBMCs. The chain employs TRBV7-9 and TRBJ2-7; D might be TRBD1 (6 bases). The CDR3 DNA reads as TGTGCCAGCAGCCCCGACAGGTTACTCTCCTACGAGCAGTACTTC. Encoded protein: CASSPDRLLSYEQYF. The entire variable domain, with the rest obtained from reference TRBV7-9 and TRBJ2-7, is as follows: DTGVSQNPRHKITKRGQNVTFRCDPISEHNRLYWYRQTLGQGPEFLTYFQNEAQLEKSRLLSDRFSAERPKGSFSTLEIQRTEQGDSAMYLCASSPDRLLSYEQYFGPGTRLTVT.